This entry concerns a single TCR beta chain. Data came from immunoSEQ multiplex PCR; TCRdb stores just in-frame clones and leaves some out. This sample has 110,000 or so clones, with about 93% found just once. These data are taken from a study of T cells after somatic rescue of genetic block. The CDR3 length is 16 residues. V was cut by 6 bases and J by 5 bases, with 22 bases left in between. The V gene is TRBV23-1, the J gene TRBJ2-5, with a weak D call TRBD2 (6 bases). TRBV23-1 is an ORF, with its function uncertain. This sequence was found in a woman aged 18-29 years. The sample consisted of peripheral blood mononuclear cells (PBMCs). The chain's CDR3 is CASRPHRALAGETQYF. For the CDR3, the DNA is TGCGCCAGCAGACCCCACCGGGCCCTGGCGGGGGAGACCCAGTACTTC.